Presented here are 4 T cell receptor beta chains from one specimen sequenced in a study of OX40 agonist ivuxolimab in advanced cancers. The data were produced by immunoSEQ multiplex PCR, yet TCRdb's version contains in-frame clones alone and is incomplete. Of 75,000 to 95,000 clones listed, 89% are singletons. The sequenced sample was CD4+ or CD8+ T cells sorted from blood, obtained in a trial of the OX40 agonist ivuxolimab. The receptors originated from an adult with an advanced solid tumor such as melanoma, head and neck, liver or kidney cancer.

V and J are TRBV5-5 and TRBJ2-5; TRBD2 is a possible D gene (5 bases). CDR1 is SGHKS and CDR2 is YYEKEE in the germline V gene (reference sequence). The CDR3 is made up of 15 amino acids. V gave up 0 bases and J gave up 6 bases, with 15 bases separating them. The CDR3 DNA reads as TGTGCCAGCAGCTTGGAGGGAGTTAGGGTGAAGACCCAGTACTTC. Protein sequence: CASSLEGVRVKTQYF.

V usage is TRBV5-4 and J usage is TRBJ2-3; D is undetermined. Per the germline V gene, CDR1 is SGHNT and CDR2 is YYREEE (reference sequence). Deletions cut 1 base from V and 0 bases from J, with 6 bases between. The CDR3 extends over 14 amino acids. CDR3 residues: CASSLRQSTDTQYF. In nucleotides, the CDR3 is TGTGCCAGCAGCTTGCGGCAGAGCACAGATACGCAGTATTTT.

The V gene is TRBV10-2, the J gene TRBJ2-1; D call uncertain. The CDR3 has 13 amino acids. Trimming left V 2 bases short and J 3 bases short, with 5 bases between. Germline V gene lookup returns CDR1 WSHSY and CDR2 SAAADI. The CDR3 DNA follows: TGCGCCAGCAGTGAGACATACTACAATGAGCAGTTCTTC. Translated, it gives CASSETYYNEQFF.

The gene calls are TRBV19 and TRBJ1-5; the D gene is possibly TRBD1 (5 bases). Germline loops: CDR1 LNHDA, CDR2 SQIVND (reference sequence). This CDR3 has 12 residues. V lost 5 bases and J 7 bases, leaving 9 bases between the germline ends. CDR3 DNA: TGTGCCAGTAGTCCGGGGGGGCAGCCCCAGCATTTT. It yields the protein CASSPGGQPQHF.